The 18 T cell receptor beta chains below all came from one sample that was sequenced in a study of blood T cell repertoires in COVID-19. The assay was immunoSEQ multiplex PCR, and TCRdb's table has in-frame clones only and misses some. The table shows around 150,000 clones, with 86% occurring only once. Input material: peripheral blood. The receptors here all came from a man in his 70s with acute or convalescent COVID-19.

The chain carries TRBV16 and TRBJ1-2; D is undetermined. The germline V gene has CDR1 KGHSY and CDR2 FQNENV. The CDR3 loop spans 15 amino acids. The V end lost 0 bases, the J end lost 4 bases, and 12 bases lay between the germline ends. This CDR3 reads CASSQSTVHAYGYTF. For the CDR3, the DNA is TGTGCCAGCAGCCAATCCACAGTCCATGCCTATGGCTACACCTTC.

The chain uses TRBV9 and TRBJ1-4; 9 nucleotides match TRBD1. With V trimmed by 0 bases and J by 8 bases, 5 bases remained unmatched. CDR1 is SGDLS and CDR2 is YYNGEE in the germline V gene. This CDR3 has 15 amino acids. The CDR3 region is CASSVEGQGGEKLFF. CDR3 DNA: TGTGCCAGCAGCGTAGAGGGACAGGGAGGGGAAAAACTGTTTTTT.

The chain links TRBV7-9 to TRBJ2-7, with 10 positions matching TRBD2. V dropped 4 bases and J dropped 6; count of bases not matched to a gene: 18. CDR1 is SEHNR and CDR2 is FQNEAQ in the germline V gene (reference sequence). This CDR3 contains 18 residues. The CDR3 reads CASSSAKGSSGSIREQYF. The CDR3 nucleotides read TGTGCCAGCAGCTCCGCTAAGGGTTCTAGCGGGAGTATACGCGAGCAGTACTTC.

This chain uses TRBV5-4 with TRBJ2-7; 11 bases are a match to TRBD2. Trimming at V came to 4 bases and at J to 3 bases, leaving 6 bases not matched to a gene. The CDR3 sequence is 15 residues long. CDR1 is SGHNT, CDR2 YYREEE, per germline (reference sequence). DNA for the CDR3: TGTGCCAGCAGCCCACTAGCGGGAGTTAGCTACGAGCAGTACTTC. Protein: CASSPLAGVSYEQYF. Using reference TRBV5-4 and TRBJ2-7 for the parts outside the CDR3, the full variable domain is ETGVTQSPTHLIKTRGQQVTLRCSSQSGHNTVSWYQQALGQGPQFIFQYYREEENGRGNFPPRFSGLQFPNYSSELNVNALELDDSALYLCASSPLAGVSYEQYFGPGTRLTVT.

This chain uses TRBV11-2 with TRBJ2-3; TRBD2 might be the D (6 bases). The CDR3 sequence is 16 residues long. V dropped 2 bases and J dropped 2 bases, with 14 bases sitting between them. Looked up from germline, CDR1 is SGHAT and CDR2 is FQNNGV. CDR3 nucleotides: TGTGCCAGCAGCTTACGGGTAGGGACTTTCACAGATACGCAGTATTTT. It yields the protein CASSLRVGTFTDTQYF.

The CDR3 reads CASSLLGPTDDYTF. CDR3 DNA: TGTGCCAGCAGCTTGCTGGGCCCCACTGACGACTACACCTTC. The gene calls are TRBV5-6 and TRBJ1-2; no definite D call. The CDR3 is made up of 14 amino acids. V was cut by 1 base and J by 10 bases, with 17 bases left in between. Germline-derived CDR1 and CDR2 are SGHDT and YYEEEE.

This sequence joins TRBV30 and TRBJ1-1, with D unclear. The CDR3 is 13 residues long. The germline V gene has CDR1 GTSNPN and CDR2 SVGIG (reference sequence). Trimming stripped 3 bases from V and 3 bases from J, with 11 bases between. CDR3 sequence (DNA): TGTGCCTGGAGCGTAGAGAGATACACTGAAGCTTTCTTT. Translating gives CAWSVERYTEAFF.

The genes are TRBV9 and TRBJ2-7; maybe TRBD2 (6 bases). The ends were cut back, 4 bases at V and 0 bases at J, with 14 bases in the middle. Germline CDR1 is SGDLS and CDR2 is YYNGEE. The CDR3 consists of 15 residues. CDR3 in DNA: TGTGCCAGCAGCCCTAATCCCGGGGGCTCCTACGAGCAGTACTTC. Translated: CASSPNPGGSYEQYF.

The rearrangement links TRBV9 to TRBJ2-7; TRBD1 is a possible D gene (5 bases). This CDR3 has 16 residues. Trimming took off 1 base at V and 0 bases at J, with 14 bases between the two ends. CDR1 and CDR2 from the germline V gene are SGDLS and YYNGEE. CDR3 DNA sequence: TGTGCCAGCAGCGTAAATGCAGGGTGGGCCTCCTACGAGCAGTACTTC. Protein: CASSVNAGWASYEQYF.

The V gene is TRBV28, the J gene TRBJ2-3; 9 positions agree with TRBD2. Germline V lookup: CDR1 MDHEN, CDR2 SYDVKM. V dropped 6 bases and J dropped 1; count of bases not matched to a gene: 14. The length of the CDR3 is 18 residues. CDR3 bases: TGTGCCAGCAGCCTACCGGGACTAGCCCCGAGTGGCACAGATACGCAGTATTTT. This codes for CASSLPGLAPSGTDTQYF.

There are a few counts of this clone. The CDR3 loop is CASSLALDSNYGYTF. The CDR3 coding sequence is TGTGCCAGCAGCTTAGCCCTGGACAGTAACTATGGCTACACCTTC. The V and J genes are TRBV7-8 and TRBJ1-2, with D possibly matching TRBD1 (6 bases). The germline CDR1 and CDR2 sequences are SGHVS and FQNEAQ. This CDR3 is built from 15 residues. Trimming took off 0 bases at V and 1 base at J, with 9 bases between the two ends.

Details on this clone: Other DNA sequences in the same sample also yield this CDR3. This sequence joins TRBV5-1 and TRBJ2-5; no clear D gene. Germline V gene data show CDR1 as SGHRS and CDR2 as YFSETQ. V was pared by 3 bases and J by 2 bases, with 5 bases between. The CDR3 covers 12 residues. CDR3 in amino acids: CASSSLQETQYF. CDR3 bases: TGCGCCAGCAGCTCCCTTCAAGAGACCCAGTACTTC.

V usage is TRBV5-4 and J usage is TRBJ1-6; D is ambiguous. Per germline, CDR1 SGHNT and CDR2 YYREEE (reference sequence). This CDR3 is built from 16 residues. The germline V and J ends were trimmed by 1 base and 7 bases, with 15 bases remaining between them. The CDR3 DNA sequence: TGTGCCAGCAGCTTGATTCCTACTAGTGGGAATTCACCCCTCCACTTT. It codes for CASSLIPTSGNSPLHF.

The chain uses TRBV5-1 and TRBJ2-3; TRBD1 agrees at 7 bases. The CDR3 extends over 16 amino acids. The J segment lost 0 bases and the V segment lost 0 bases, leaving 4 bases of the junction unmatched. The V gene's germline CDR1 is SGHRS and CDR2 YFSETQ. The CDR3 DNA reads as TGCGCCAGCAGCTTGGATGGGACAGTAAGCACAGATACGCAGTATTTT. Translating gives CASSLDGTVSTDTQYF.

Here the CDR3 DNA reads TGTGCCAGCTTAGGACAGGGGAGCACCGGGGAGCTGTTTTTT. Encoded protein: CASLGQGSTGELFF. The V and J genes are TRBV6-5 and TRBJ2-2, with 9 bases aligning to TRBD1. The CDR3 totals 14 residues. Trimming removed 8 bases from V and 4 bases from J; junction bases left unmatched: 5. Looked up from germline, CDR1 is MNHEY and CDR2 is SVGAGI.

This clone was recorded only once. The chain is built from TRBV5-1 and TRBJ2-5, with TRBD1 as a possible D gene (5 bases). From germline, CDR1 is SGHRS and CDR2 YFSETQ. V was cut by 3 bases and J by 5 bases, with 14 bases left in between. The CDR3 contains 14 residues. The CDR3 coding sequence is TGCGCCAGCAGCTCAGGGAACGTCCATGAGACCCAGTACTTC. It yields the protein CASSSGNVHETQYF.

CDR3 bases: TGTGCCAGCAGCGCGAACCCGAACACTGAAGCTTTCTTT. Its protein is CASSANPNTEAFF. V gene TRBV7-2 combines with J gene TRBJ1-1; D unresolved. The CDR3 runs to 13 residues. Trimming left V 5 bases short and J 1 base short, with 8 bases between. Germline V lookup: CDR1 SGHTA, CDR2 FQGNSA.

This clone was seen a single time. The CDR3 spells CASSSGETPTYNEQFF. The DNA for the CDR3 is TGTGCCAGCAGCTCTGGCGAGACACCTACCTACAATGAGCAGTTCTTC. The V gene is TRBV11-3, the J gene TRBJ2-1; unclear D gene. The V gene's germline CDR1 is SGHNT and CDR2 YENEEA. The CDR3 spans 16 residues. Trimming took 4 bases from V and 2 from J, leaving 15 bases between them. Using reference TRBV11-3 and TRBJ2-1 for the parts outside the CDR3, the full variable domain is EAGVVQSPRYKIIEKKQPVAFWCNPISGHNTLYWYLQNLGQGPELLIRYENEEAVDDSQLPKDRFSAERLKGVDSTLKIQPAELGDSAVYLCASSSGETPTYNEQFFGPGTRLTVL.